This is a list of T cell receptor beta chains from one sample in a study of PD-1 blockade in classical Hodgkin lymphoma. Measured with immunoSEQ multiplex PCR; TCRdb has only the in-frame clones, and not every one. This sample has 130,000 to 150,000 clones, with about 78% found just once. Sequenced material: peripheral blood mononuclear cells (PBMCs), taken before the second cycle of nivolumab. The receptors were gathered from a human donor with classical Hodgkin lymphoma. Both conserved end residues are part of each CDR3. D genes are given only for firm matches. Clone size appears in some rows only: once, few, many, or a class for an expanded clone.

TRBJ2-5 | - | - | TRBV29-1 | TGCAGCGTTGAAGATTGGTCACAGCAAGAGACCCAGTACTTC | CSVEDWSQQETQYF
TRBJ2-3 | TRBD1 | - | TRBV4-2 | TGTGCCAGCAGCCAAGAAGGACAGGGAATAGATACGCAGTATTTT | CASSQEGQGIDTQYF
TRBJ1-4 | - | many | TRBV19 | TGTGCCAGTAGTCTGACAGATAATACTAATGAAAAACTGTTTTTT | CASSLTDNTNEKLFF
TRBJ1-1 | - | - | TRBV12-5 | TGTGCTAGTGGTTTGTCTCGCGGGTACAATGAAGCTTTCTTT | CASGLSRGYNEAFF
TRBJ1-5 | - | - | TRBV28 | TGTGCCAGCAGCGTAGGACATATTGGCAATCAGCCCCAGCATTTT | CASSVGHIGNQPQHF
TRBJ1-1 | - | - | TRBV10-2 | TGCGCCAGCACCCCCAGGGAAGACACTGAAGCTTTCTTT | CASTPREDTEAFF
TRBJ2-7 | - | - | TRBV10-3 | TGTGCCATCAGTGATCGAACCGCCTACGAGCAGTACTTC | CAISDRTAYEQYF
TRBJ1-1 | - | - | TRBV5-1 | TGCGCCAGCAGCTTGGTGGCCGGCGGGGGCACTGAAGCTTTCTTT | CASSLVAGGGTEAFF
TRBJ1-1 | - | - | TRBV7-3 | TGTGCCAGCAGCCCAATGGGAGGGTGGGGAAACACTGAAGCTTTCTTT | CASSPMGGWGNTEAFF
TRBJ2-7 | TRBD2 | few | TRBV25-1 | TGTGCCAGCAGTGTCGGTCGCGGGAGCTCCTACGAGCAGTACTTC | CASSVGRGSSYEQYF
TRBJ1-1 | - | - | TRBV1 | TGCACCAGCAGGCACAGGGGGCCTAACACTGAAGCTTTCTTT | CTSRHRGPNTEAFF
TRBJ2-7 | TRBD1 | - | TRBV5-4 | TGTGCCAGCAGCTTTGGGACAGGGGGTAACTACGAGCAGTACTTC | CASSFGTGGNYEQYF
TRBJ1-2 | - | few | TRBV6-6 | TGTGCCAGCAGTGCGGGACCTAACTATGGCTACACCTTC | CASSAGPNYGYTF
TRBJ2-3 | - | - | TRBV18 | TGTGCCAGCTCCGGACAGGGAGGGACAGATACGCAGTATTTT | CASSGQGGTDTQYF
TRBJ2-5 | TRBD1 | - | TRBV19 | TGTGCCAGTAGTATTCGACAGGGCTGGGAGACCCAGTACTTC | CASSIRQGWETQYF
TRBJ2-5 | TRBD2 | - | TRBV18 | TGTGCCAGCTCACCACTAGGACTAGCGGGGGCCATGCAAGAGACCCAGTACTTC | CASSPLGLAGAMQETQYF
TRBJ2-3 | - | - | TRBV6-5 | TGTGCCAGCCGGTCAGGACAGAGCACAGATACGCAGTATTTT | CASRSGQSTDTQYF
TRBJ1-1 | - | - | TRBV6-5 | TGTGCCAGCAGTTCTCTTCAGAACACTGAAGCTTTCTTT | CASSSLQNTEAFF
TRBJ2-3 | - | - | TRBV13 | TGTGCCAGCAGCCCAAACCTTAACACAGATACGCAGTATTTT | CASSPNLNTDTQYF
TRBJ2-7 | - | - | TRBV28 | TGTGCCAGCAGTAGGCCGTCCGGCGGGACAGATTACGAGCAGTACTTC | CASSRPSGGTDYEQYF
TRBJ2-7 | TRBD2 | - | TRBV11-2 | TGTGCCAGCAGCTTAGATACTAGCGGGAGCTACGAGCAGTACTTC | CASSLDTSGSYEQYF
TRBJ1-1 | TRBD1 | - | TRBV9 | TGTGCCAGCAGCGTAGCTACGGGGGACAGTAGGACTGAAGCTTTCTTT | CASSVATGDSRTEAFF
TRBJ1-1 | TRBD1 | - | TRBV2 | TGTGCCAGCAGTGATGGGACAGGGATCTGGGAAGCTTTCTTT | CASSDGTGIWEAFF
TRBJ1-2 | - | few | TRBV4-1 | TGCGCCAGCAGCCAAGCCCCGACAGTCTATGGCTACACCTTC | CASSQAPTVYGYTF
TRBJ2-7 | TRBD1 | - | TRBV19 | TGTGCCAGTAGTATGACAGGGGGAAACTACGAGCAGTACTTC | CASSMTGGNYEQYF
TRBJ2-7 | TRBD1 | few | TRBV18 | TGTGCCAGCTCATCTTACAAGGGGACAGGGGAGTTGGAGCAGTACTTC | CASSSYKGTGELEQYF
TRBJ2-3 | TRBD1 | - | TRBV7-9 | TGTGCCAGCGGGGGACAGGGGGCAGATACGCAGTATTTT | CASGGQGADTQYF
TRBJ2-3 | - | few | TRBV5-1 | TGCGCCAGCAGCTTGGCCTCTAGCGTTGCCGTTACGCAGTATTTT | CASSLASSVAVTQYF
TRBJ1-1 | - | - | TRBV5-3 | TGTGCCAGATGCGGGGACACGAACACTGAAGCTTTCTTT | CARCGDTNTEAFF
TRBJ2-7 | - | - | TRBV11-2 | TGTGCCAGCAGCGAAGACCTAGTCGGCTACGAGCAGTACTTC | CASSEDLVGYEQYF
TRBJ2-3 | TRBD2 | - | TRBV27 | TGTGCCAGCAGTTACGGCGGGAGACGAACGCAGTATTTT | CASSYGGRRTQYF
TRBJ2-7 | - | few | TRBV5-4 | TGTGCCAGCAGCTTGGTCCCTACACGAAGCTCCTACGAGCAGTACTTC | CASSLVPTRSSYEQYF
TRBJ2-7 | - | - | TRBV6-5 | TGTGCCAGCAGTAACCGGCGCGAGCAGTACTTC | CASSNRREQYF
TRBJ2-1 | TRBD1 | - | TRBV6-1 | TGTGCCAGCAGTGAAGGGGCAGGGGGCGCTTTTTGGCCCTCCTACAATGAGCAGTTCTTC | CASSEGAGGAFWPSYNEQFF
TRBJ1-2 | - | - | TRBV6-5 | TGTGCCAGCAGTTCGACCGGGGGCTACACCTTC | CASSSTGGYTF
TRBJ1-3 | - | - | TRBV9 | TGTGCCAGCAGCGTAGGACAGCGGCAGGGAAACACCATATATTTT | CASSVGQRQGNTIYF
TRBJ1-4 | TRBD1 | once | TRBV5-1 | TGCGCCAGCAGCTTGGGACAGGGGGAAAATGAAAAACTGTTTTTT | CASSLGQGENEKLFF
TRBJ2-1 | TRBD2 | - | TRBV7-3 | TGTGCCAGCAGCCCTAGCGGGGGGCTCCACAATGAGCAGTTCTTC | CASSPSGGLHNEQFF
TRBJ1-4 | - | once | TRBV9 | TGTGCCAGCAGCGACTCCGGGACCGGTTATGAAAAACTGTTTTTT | CASSDSGTGYEKLFF
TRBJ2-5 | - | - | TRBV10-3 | TGTGCCATCGGGCGCGAGGGGGTGGAGACCCAGTACTTC | CAIGREGVETQYF
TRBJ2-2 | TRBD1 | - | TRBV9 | TGTGCCAGCAGTAAGGGACAGACCGGGGAGCTGTTTTTT | CASSKGQTGELFF
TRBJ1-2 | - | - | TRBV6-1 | TGTGCCAGCAGTGAAGCATGGGGGGCAAGCTATGGCTACACCTTC | CASSEAWGASYGYTF
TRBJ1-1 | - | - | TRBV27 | TGTGCCAGCAGTTCCCGCCCGAACACTGAAGCTTTCTTT | CASSSRPNTEAFF
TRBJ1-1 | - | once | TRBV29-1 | TGCAGCGTTCTAGGGATGAACACTGAAGCTTTCTTT | CSVLGMNTEAFF
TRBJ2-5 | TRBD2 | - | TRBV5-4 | TGTGCCAGCAGCTTGGTCCCGGGACTAGCGCGTCAAGAGACCCAGTACTTC | CASSLVPGLARQETQYF
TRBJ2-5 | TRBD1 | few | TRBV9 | TGTGCCAGCAGCGTAGAGGACAGGCCCCCAGAGACCCAGTACTTC | CASSVEDRPPETQYF
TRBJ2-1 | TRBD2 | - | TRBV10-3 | TGTGCCATCAACGCCGGGACTAGCGGATACAATGAGCAGTTCTTC | CAINAGTSGYNEQFF
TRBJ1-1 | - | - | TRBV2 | TGTGCCAGCAGAGGGAAAAACACTGAAGCTTTCTTT | CASRGKNTEAFF
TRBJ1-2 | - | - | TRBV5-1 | TGCGCCAGCAGCTTGGGGATTTGGGGAATTGGCTATGGCTACACCTTC | CASSLGIWGIGYGYTF
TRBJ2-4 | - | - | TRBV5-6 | TGTGCCAGCAGCTTGGTTTCCAGGGACGTGATCATTCAGTACTTC | CASSLVSRDVIIQYF
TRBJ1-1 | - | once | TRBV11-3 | TGTGCCAGCAGCTTAGATAAAGTTTTAGCAGTGAACACTGAAGCTTTCTTT | CASSLDKVLAVNTEAFF
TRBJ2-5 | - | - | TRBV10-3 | TGTGCCATACAGGCGAGGGAACAAGAGACCCAGTACTTC | CAIQAREQETQYF
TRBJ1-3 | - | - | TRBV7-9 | TGTGCCAGCAGCTTATACAATTCAAACACCATATATTTT | CASSLYNSNTIYF
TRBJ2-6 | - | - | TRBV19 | TGTGCCAGTAGTATAAGGGGGGCTGGGGCCAACGTCCTGACTTTC | CASSIRGAGANVLTF